This TCR beta chain originates from a study of a mutant IDH1 vaccine in newly diagnosed glioma. The overall study: Treated individuals were 62.5% male and roughly 40% female, averaging roughly 44 years of age. Patients had received radiotherapy, temozolomide, or both previously, most receiving both.

As concerns this clone: Antigen specificity is unknown.

Assay used: immunoSEQ multiplex PCR; TCRdb lists only in-frame clones, some missing. The profile shows roughly 43,000 clones, approximately 84% of them singletons. Time point: week 23, last vaccination. Doses comprised 300 ug of mutant IDH1 20-mer peptide each, plus topical imiquimod. With 0 bases clipped from V and 9 bases from J, the junction kept 12 bases outside the gene matches. The germline gives CDR1 SGDLS, CDR2 YYNGEE. This CDR3 contains 15 residues. The clonotype was recovered from a woman younger than 30 with glioma. Some clones in this sample may be carry-over from other donors' samples. Sequences were derived from PBMCs, sampled from a glioma patient whose treatment included an IDH1 peptide vaccine. The chain couples TRBV9 to TRBJ2-7; 7 positions match TRBD1. CDR3 protein: CASSVETGWNTAQYF. CDR3 DNA sequence: TGTGCCAGCAGCGTAGAGACAGGGTGGAATACGGCGCAGTACTTC.